This T cell receptor beta chain was captured in a study of OX40 agonist ivuxolimab in advanced cancers. As for the study in general: Patients got intravenous ivuxolimab at 0.01 to 10 mg/kg every 2 weeks.

V dropped 0 bases and J dropped 10; count of bases not matched to a gene: 5. Germline V gene lookup returns CDR1 MGHRA and CDR2 YSYEKL. This CDR3 spans 15 amino acids. The method was immunoSEQ multiplex PCR; TCRdb's version includes in-frame clones alone and lacks a portion of them. The table lists some 64,000 clones, approximately 89% of them singletons, with over 15% in the top ten. V usage is TRBV4-1 and J usage is TRBJ1-6, with 8 bases that match TRBD1. This sequence was found in an adult with an advanced solid tumor such as melanoma, head and neck, liver or kidney cancer. Specimen: CD4+ or CD8+ T cells sorted from blood, collected in a trial of the OX40 agonist ivuxolimab. CDR3 in amino acids: CASSQEGRDRSPLHF. The CDR3 bases are TGCGCCAGCAGCCAAGAAGGCAGGGACAGGTCACCCCTCCACTTT.